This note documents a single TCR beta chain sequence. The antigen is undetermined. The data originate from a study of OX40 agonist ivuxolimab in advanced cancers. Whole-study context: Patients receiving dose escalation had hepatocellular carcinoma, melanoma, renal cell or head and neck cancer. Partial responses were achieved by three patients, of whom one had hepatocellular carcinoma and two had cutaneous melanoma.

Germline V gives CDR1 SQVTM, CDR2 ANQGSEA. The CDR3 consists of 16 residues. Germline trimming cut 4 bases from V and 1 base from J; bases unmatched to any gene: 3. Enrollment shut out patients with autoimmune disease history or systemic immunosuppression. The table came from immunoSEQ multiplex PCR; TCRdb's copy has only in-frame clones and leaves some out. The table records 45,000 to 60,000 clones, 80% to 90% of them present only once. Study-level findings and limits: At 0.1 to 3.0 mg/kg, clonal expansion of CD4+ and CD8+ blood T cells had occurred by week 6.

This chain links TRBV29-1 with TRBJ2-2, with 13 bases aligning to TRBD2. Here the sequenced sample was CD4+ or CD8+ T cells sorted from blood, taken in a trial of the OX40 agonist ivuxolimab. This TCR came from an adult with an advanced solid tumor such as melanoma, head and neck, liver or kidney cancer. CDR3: CSVGGLAGLNTGELFF. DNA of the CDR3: TGCAGCGTTGGGGGACTAGCGGGGCTGAACACCGGGGAGCTGTTTTTT.